This paragraph covers one T cell receptor beta chain sequence. The record originates from a study of blood T cell repertoires in COVID-19. For the study at large: Samples of COVID-19 (acute and convalescent) were obtained from the United States, Italy and Spain. Sources were T cells, B-cell-depleted T cells, or PBMCs; the material itself was cDNA or gDNA.

Per the study methods: Nucleated cell counts were estimated from reference gene primer amplification. Some clones are missing from TCRdb's copy, which holds only in-frame ones; the method was immunoSEQ multiplex PCR. V, J and clone size were drawn from that table, and D and trimming were deduced from the DNA. The data contain approximately 89,000 clones, roughly four fifths of them seen just once; the ten biggest clones take up around 13%. Germline V gives CDR1 SGHTA, CDR2 FQGTGA. The CDR3 sequence is 18 residues long. V trimming: 0 bases; J trimming: 3 bases; junction bases outside the gene matches: 12.

The specimen sequenced was peripheral blood. This TCR came from a human donor in a cohort sampled during active COVID-19. V usage is TRBV7-3 and J usage is TRBJ2-3, with 7 bases that match TRBD2. CDR3 sequence (DNA): TGTGCCAGCAGCTTAACGTTGACGACGGGGGGACCTACAGATACGCAGTATTTT. Protein: CASSLTLTTGGPTDTQYF.